Shown below are 5 T cell receptor beta chains from a single sample sequenced in a study of cytomegalovirus exposure and HLA in healthy donors. The primer mix had 60 Vbeta and 13 Jbeta primers. Sequenced by immunoSEQ multiplex PCR; TCRdb stores in-frame clones only, minus some. The table has approximately 89,000 clones, roughly three quarters seen once. The sample comprised PBMCs. These receptors all stem from a male donor in good health and CMV-seronegative.

This clone was counted a single time. The chain has TRBV30 and TRBJ1-1; no firm D call. V lost 8 bases to trimming and J lost 5 bases, with 9 bases between them. The CDR3 has 10 residues. Germline V gives CDR1 GTSNPN, CDR2 SVGIG (reference sequence). The CDR3 loop is CANAGTEAFF. CDR3 coding DNA: TGTGCCAATGCAGGTACTGAAGCTTTCTTT.

This clone was detected a few times. V is TRBV23-1 and J is TRBJ1-6; D might be TRBD1 (5 bases). TRBV23-1 is an ORF, with its function uncertain. V was pared by 0 bases and J by 7 bases, with 7 bases between. The CDR3 spans 14 residues. The CDR3 coding sequence is TGCGCCAGCAGTCAATCTGGACAAAATTCACCCCTCCACTTT. This encodes CASSQSGQNSPLHF.

The V call is TRBV9, the J call TRBJ2-7, with TRBD1 identical over 8 bases. CDR1 is SGDLS and CDR2 is YYNGEE in the germline V gene. V dropped 0 bases and J dropped 0; count of bases not matched to a gene: 5. This CDR3 has 16 residues. The chain's CDR3 is CASSVATGDASYEQYF. The CDR3 bases are TGTGCCAGCAGCGTAGCGACAGGGGACGCCTCCTACGAGCAGTACTTC.

The rearrangement uses TRBV6-1 and TRBJ1-2; possible D gene TRBD1, 5 bases. The CDR3 is 15 residues long. V lost 11 bases and J lost 6, with 25 bases in between. Germline V lookup: CDR1 MNHNS, CDR2 SASEGT. The chain's CDR3 is CAGSSSRATWHGYTF. CDR3 nucleotide sequence: TGTGCCGGTTCCAGTAGCAGGGCGACTTGGCATGGCTACACCTTC.

This clone came up once. V usage is TRBV10-3 and J usage is TRBJ2-1; D uncertain. The germline V gene encodes CDR1 ENHRY and CDR2 SYGVKD. V was trimmed by 0 bases and J by 6 bases, leaving 6 bases between them. The CDR3 has 13 amino acids. Written as DNA, the CDR3 is TGTGCCATCAGTGAGTCGATAGCCAATGAGCAGTTCTTC. The encoded protein is CAISESIANEQFF.